This is a list of T cell receptor beta chains from one sample in a study of blood T cell repertoires in COVID-19. TCRdb's copy holds only in-frame clones and misses some; the assay was immunoSEQ multiplex PCR. The profile covers 290,000 or so clones, with around nine tenths appearing a single time and under 3% taken by the ten largest. Sequencing was done on a sample of PBMCs or T cells enriched from blood (not recorded which). All receptors derive from a woman in her late teens or twenties who had recovered from COVID-19. CDR3s include the opening cysteine and the closing phenylalanine or tryptophan. The order of the fields is V gene, D gene, clone size, J gene, CDR3 protein, CDR3 DNA. The D gene is left open where the match is weak. Rows may omit the clone size; those that give it use once, few, many or a size class.

V: TRBV27; D: .; size: .; J: TRBJ2-7; CDR3: CASSLRGVTYEQYF; DNA: TGTGCCAGCAGTTTGAGAGGAGTTACCTACGAGCAGTACTTC
V: TRBV27; D: TRBD2; size: .; J: TRBJ2-5; CDR3: CATQRTSGGETQYF; DNA: TGTGCCACCCAACGGACTAGCGGGGGAGAGACCCAGTACTTC
V: TRBV3-1/TRBV3-2; D: TRBD1; size: .; J: TRBJ2-1; CDR3: CASSRQTGIYNEQFF; DNA: TGTGCCAGCAGCCGACAGACAGGGATATACAATGAGCAGTTCTTC
V: TRBV6-5; D: .; size: .; J: TRBJ2-2; CDR3: CASSSRDSGELFF; DNA: TGTGCCAGCAGTTCGCGAGACTCCGGGGAGCTGTTTTTT
V: TRBV18; D: .; size: .; J: TRBJ1-2; CDR3: CASSPPPDSYYGYTF; DNA: TGTGCCAGCTCACCACCCCCGGACAGCTACTATGGCTACACCTTC
V: TRBV29-1; D: .; size: .; J: TRBJ2-7; CDR3: CSVGQAISYKQYF; DNA: TGCAGCGTTGGACAGGCGATCTCCTACAAGCAGTACTTC
V: TRBV28; D: .; size: .; J: TRBJ1-1; CDR3: CASSFRYTEAFF; DNA: TGTGCCAGCAGTTTTAGATACACTGAAGCTTTCTTT
V: TRBV7-8; D: TRBD1; size: .; J: TRBJ2-7; CDR3: CASSLAGQGYYEQYF; DNA: TGTGCCAGCAGCTTAGCGGGACAGGGATACTACGAGCAGTACTTC
V: TRBV3-1/TRBV3-2; D: TRBD2; size: once; J: TRBJ2-2; CDR3: CASGQGSGGNTGELFF; DNA: TGTGCCAGCGGCCAGGGTAGCGGGGGGAACACCGGGGAGCTGTTTTTT
V: TRBV6-2/TRBV6-3; D: TRBD2; size: .; J: TRBJ2-3; CDR3: CASSYPESGLAGEQDTQYF; DNA: TGTGCCAGCAGTTACCCCGAGTCTGGACTAGCGGGGGAACAAGATACGCAGTATTTT
V: TRBV7-9; D: TRBD2; size: .; J: TRBJ2-3; CDR3: CASSFKVGTSGGLTDTQYF; DNA: TGTGCCAGCAGCTTTAAGGTTGGGACTAGCGGAGGATTAACAGATACGCAGTATTTT
V: TRBV5-1; D: .; size: .; J: TRBJ1-6; CDR3: CASSSGPGKPSPLHF; DNA: TGCGCCAGCAGCTCCGGGCCGGGGAAGCCATCACCCCTCCACTTT
V: TRBV11-2; D: .; size: once; J: TRBJ2-6; CDR3: CASSLTGRSGANVLTF; DNA: TGTGCCAGCAGCTTAACAGGCCGCTCTGGGGCCAACGTCCTGACTTTC
V: TRBV7-2; D: .; size: few; J: TRBJ2-3; CDR3: CASSLARGADTQYF; DNA: TGTGCCAGCAGCTTAGCAAGGGGCGCAGATACGCAGTATTTT
V: TRBV21-1; D: .; size: .; J: TRBJ2-7; CDR3: CASSKDPGLYEQYF; DNA: TGTGCCAGCAGCAAAGACCCCGGACTCTACGAGCAGTACTTC
V: TRBV7-2; D: .; size: .; J: TRBJ1-1; CDR3: CASSPYSTEAFF; DNA: TGTGCCAGCAGCCCCTACAGTACTGAAGCTTTCTTT
V: TRBV7-2; D: TRBD1; size: .; J: TRBJ1-1; CDR3: CASSLAHRGWSLKDTEAFF; DNA: TGTGCCAGCAGCTTAGCGCACAGGGGATGGAGTTTGAAAGACACTGAAGCTTTCTTT
V: TRBV7-2; D: TRBD2; size: .; J: TRBJ2-1; CDR3: CASRSAGVTIDEQFF; DNA: TGTGCCAGCAGGTCCGCGGGGGTAACTATCGATGAGCAGTTCTTC
V: TRBV27; D: TRBD1; size: .; J: TRBJ1-1; CDR3: CASSHTGGAAFF; DNA: TGTGCCAGCAGTCACACAGGGGGCGCGGCTTTCTTT
V: TRBV2; D: .; size: .; J: TRBJ1-5; CDR3: CASKGIHGWDQPQHF; DNA: TGTGCCAGCAAAGGCATTCACGGGTGGGATCAGCCCCAGCATTTT
V: TRBV7-3; D: .; size: .; J: TRBJ2-2; CDR3: CASSPYGGPNTGELFF; DNA: TGTGCCAGCAGCCCCTACGGAGGTCCGAACACCGGGGAGCTGTTTTTT
V: TRBV28; D: TRBD1; size: few; J: TRBJ1-5; CDR3: CASRRQGDQPQHF; DNA: TGTGCCAGCAGACGACAGGGCGATCAGCCCCAGCATTTT
V: TRBV7-9; D: .; size: .; J: TRBJ1-2; CDR3: CASSLQANYGYTF; DNA: TGTGCCAGCAGCTTACAGGCTAACTATGGCTACACCTTC
V: TRBV5-1; D: .; size: .; J: TRBJ1-2; CDR3: CASSLEEGPHYGYTF; DNA: TGCGCCAGCAGCTTGGAGGAGGGGCCCCACTATGGCTACACCTTC
V: TRBV4-3; D: TRBD1; size: few; J: TRBJ2-1; CDR3: CASSQDRGHEQFF; DNA: TGCGCCAGCAGCCAAGACAGGGGGCACGAGCAGTTCTTC
V: TRBV21-1; D: .; size: .; J: TRBJ1-2; CDR3: CASTREGVRLYFYGYTF; DNA: TGTGCCAGCACCCGAGAGGGGGTCAGACTTTACTTTTATGGCTACACCTTC